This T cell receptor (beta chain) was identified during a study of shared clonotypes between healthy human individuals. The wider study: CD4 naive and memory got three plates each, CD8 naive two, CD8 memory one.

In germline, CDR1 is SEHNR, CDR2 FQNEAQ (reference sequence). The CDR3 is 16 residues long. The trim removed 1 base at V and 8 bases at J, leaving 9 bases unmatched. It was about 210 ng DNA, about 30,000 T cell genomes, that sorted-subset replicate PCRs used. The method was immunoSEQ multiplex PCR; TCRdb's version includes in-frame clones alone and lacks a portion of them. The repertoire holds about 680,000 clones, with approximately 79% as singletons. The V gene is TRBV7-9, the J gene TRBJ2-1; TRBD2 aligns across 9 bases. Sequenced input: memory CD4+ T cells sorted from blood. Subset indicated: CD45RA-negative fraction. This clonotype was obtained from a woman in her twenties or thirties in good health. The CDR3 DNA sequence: TGTGCCAGCAGCTTAGTGGAGACTAGCGGCGGCGATGAGCAGTTCTTC. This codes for CASSLVETSGGDEQFF.